This T cell receptor beta chain was recorded in a study of T cells in Graves' hyperthyroidism and ophthalmopathy. Whole-study results and caveats: Researchers found most expanded thyroid clonotypes above 0.001 in blood as well. Median prediction lead before ophthalmopathy onset was 6.5 months with the model.

Researchers took RNA transcripts and amplified the TCR beta CDR3 regions from them. The study used the HTBI primer set for a first-round RT-PCR of the TCR CDR3. Each CDR3 protein is one row after TCRdb ran MiXCR on the multiplex PCR reads. The sample holds about 380,000 distinct CDR3 sequences, approximately 15% seen once. As for this clonotype: Its specificity is unknown.

The study left out patients who had uncontrolled infection, other autoimmune disease, pregnancy or lactation. This clonotype originated in a woman aged 60 to 75 with Graves' hyperthyroidism. The material sequenced was blood.

The chain's CDR3 is CSARNLVTSYEQYF. The CDR3 DNA is TGCAGTGCTAGGAACCTCGTAACCTCCTACGAGCAGTACTTC. The V and J genes are TRBV20-1 and TRBJ2-7; D uncertain. With 3 bases removed from V and 0 bases from J, the gap between germline ends came to 12 bases. Germline lookup yields CDR1 DFQATT and CDR2 SNEGSKA (reference sequence). The CDR3 runs 14 residues.